This passage covers 8 T cell receptor beta chains from one sample sequenced in a study of T cell changes during pregnancy in multiple sclerosis. This table comes from immunoSEQ multiplex PCR, and its TCRdb copy is limited to in-frame clones, with some not included. The sample includes 80,000 to 95,000 clones, around 96% of them seen just once. The sequenced sample was peripheral blood, obtained in the second trimester of pregnancy. The receptors derive from a female donor with multiple sclerosis, enrolled in a pregnancy study.

The chain is built from TRBV18 and TRBJ2-3; D is possibly TRBD2 (6 bases). Per the germline V gene, CDR1 is KGHSH and CDR2 is LQKENI. Trimming removed 6 bases at V and 1 base at J, with 17 bases between. The CDR3 is 16 residues long. The CDR3 is CASSHGGGLRTDTQYF. DNA of the CDR3: TGTGCCAGCTCCCACGGAGGAGGGTTGCGCACAGATACGCAGTATTTT.

This chain connects TRBV5-1 to TRBJ1-5, with TRBD1 matching 9 bases. The CDR3 sequence is 14 residues long. Trimming cost V 4 bases and J 6 bases; bases outside gene matches: 5. The V gene's germline CDR1 is SGHRS and CDR2 YFSETQ. The DNA for the CDR3 is TGCGCCAGCAGCCCCGGACAGGGGCGTCAGCCCCAGCATTTT. It is translated as CASSPGQGRQPQHF.

The rearrangement joins TRBV10-2 to TRBJ2-2, with a possible D match to TRBD1 (5 bases). This CDR3 has 16 amino acids. The V end was cut by 4 bases, the J end by 6 bases, with 18 bases between. Germline CDR1 and CDR2: WSHSY and SAAADI. The CDR3 here is CASSVSAGSGSGELFF. The CDR3, as DNA: TGCGCCAGCAGTGTTTCGGCAGGGTCCGGGTCCGGGGAGCTGTTTTTT.

This chain joins TRBV7-8 and TRBJ2-3; the D is unclear. The CDR3 runs 15 residues. Germline values: CDR1 SGHVS, CDR2 FQNEAQ. The V gene lost 5 bases and the J gene lost 3 bases, with 15 bases spanning the gap. The CDR3 DNA reads TGTGCCAGCAGCCCGCGGCGATTCGGGACAGATACGCAGTATTTT. It yields the protein CASSPRRFGTDTQYF.

This chain uses TRBV5-6 with TRBJ2-1, with a tentative D call TRBD2 (6 bases). Between the trimmed V and J ends, which lost 0 bases and 2 bases, there was a span of 12 bases. The length of the CDR3 is 16 residues. Germline V gives CDR1 SGHDT, CDR2 YYEEEE. CDR3 amino acids: CASSLDLGSPYNEQFF. CDR3 bases: TGTGCCAGCAGCTTGGACCTCGGGAGTCCCTACAATGAGCAGTTCTTC. Filled out from reference TRBV5-6 and TRBJ2-1, the complete variable domain reads DAGVTQSPTHLIKTRGQQVTLRCSPKSGHDTVSWYQQALGQGPQFIFQYYEEEERQRGNFPDRFSGHQFPNYSSELNVNALLLGDSALYLCASSLDLGSPYNEQFFGPGTRLTVL.

V gene TRBV7-9 combines with J gene TRBJ1-1, with 8 bases fitting TRBD1. V shed 6 bases, J shed 6 bases, and the junction held 12 bases outside the gene matches. The CDR3 loop spans 15 amino acids. From germline, CDR1 is SEHNR and CDR2 FQNEAQ (reference sequence). CDR3 amino acids: CASSSTGTGISEAFF. CDR3 nucleotides: TGTGCCAGCAGTTCAACCGGGACAGGCATCTCTGAAGCTTTCTTT.

This clone was counted once. The gene calls are TRBV5-4 and TRBJ2-1; 7 nucleotides agree with TRBD1. The CDR3 consists of 13 residues. Germline assignment: CDR1 SGHNT and CDR2 YYREEE (reference sequence). The V gene end was trimmed by 3 bases and the J gene end by 8 bases; junction bases not matched to a gene: 5. The CDR3 sequence is CASSSTGSDEQFF. In DNA, the CDR3 is TGTGCCAGCAGCTCGACAGGGAGCGATGAGCAGTTCTTC.

The chain has TRBV11-2 and TRBJ2-5; D not certain. CDR1 and CDR2 (germline): SGHAT, FQNNGV. V lost 0 bases, J lost 2 bases, and 10 bases lay in between. The CDR3 contains 15 residues. Here the CDR3 reads CASSLDLSDQETQYF. CDR3 in DNA: TGTGCCAGCAGCTTAGATCTTTCAGATCAAGAGACCCAGTACTTC.